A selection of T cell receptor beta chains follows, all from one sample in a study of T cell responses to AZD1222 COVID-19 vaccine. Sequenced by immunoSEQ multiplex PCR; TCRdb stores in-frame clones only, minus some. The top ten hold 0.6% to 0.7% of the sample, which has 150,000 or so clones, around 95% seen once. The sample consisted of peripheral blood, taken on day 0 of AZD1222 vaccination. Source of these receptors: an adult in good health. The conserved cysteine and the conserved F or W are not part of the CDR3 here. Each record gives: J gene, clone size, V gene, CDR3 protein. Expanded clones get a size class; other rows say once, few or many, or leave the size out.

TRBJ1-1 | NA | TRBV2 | ASSEDDPGAEAF
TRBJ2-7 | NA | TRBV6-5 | ASTALPKGPYEQY
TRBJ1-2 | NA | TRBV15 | ATSTRTGFSYGYT
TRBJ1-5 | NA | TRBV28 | ASKFGGNGNQPQH
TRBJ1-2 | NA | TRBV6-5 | ASSAGTDPDGYT
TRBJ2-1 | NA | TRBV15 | ATSTPLGATQDNEQF
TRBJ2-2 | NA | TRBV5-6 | ASSVGLVNRGELF
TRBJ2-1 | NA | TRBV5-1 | ASSLVASSSYNEQF
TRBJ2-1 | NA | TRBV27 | ASSLYRTSGLYNEQF
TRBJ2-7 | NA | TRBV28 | ASSLSNEQY
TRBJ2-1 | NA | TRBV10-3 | AISVGTYNEQF
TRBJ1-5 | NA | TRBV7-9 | ASTDYSNQPQH
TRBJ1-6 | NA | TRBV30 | AWSVTGVIYNSPLH
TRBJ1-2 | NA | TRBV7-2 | ASSSTFLTGDYGYT
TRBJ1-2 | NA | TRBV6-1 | ASSEVETGARDGYT
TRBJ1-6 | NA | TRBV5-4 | ASSLERGRGFADSPLH
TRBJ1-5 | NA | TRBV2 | ASRRDSNQPQH
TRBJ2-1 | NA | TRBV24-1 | ATSDPGQTSNNEQF
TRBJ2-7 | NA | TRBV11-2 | ASSRTPDYEQY
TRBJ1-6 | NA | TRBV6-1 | ASSEATGGQSPLH
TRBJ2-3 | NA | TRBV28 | ASTLAGGGDTQY
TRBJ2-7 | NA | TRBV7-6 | ASSPLEGDEQY
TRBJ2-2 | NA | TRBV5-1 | ASSLRQGAGGELF
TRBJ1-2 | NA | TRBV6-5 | ASSSTGGGYT
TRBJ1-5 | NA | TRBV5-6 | ASSFKSNQPQH
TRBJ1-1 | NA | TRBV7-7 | ASSQTENTEAF
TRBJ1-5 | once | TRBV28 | ASREPGNTSNQPQH
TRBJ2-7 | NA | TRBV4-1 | ASSVAPSYEQY
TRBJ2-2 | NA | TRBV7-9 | ASSLIAANTGELF
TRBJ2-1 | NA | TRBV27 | ASSWGGNEQF
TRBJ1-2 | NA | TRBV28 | ASSTFRDPGYT
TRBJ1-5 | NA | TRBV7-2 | ASSPGDPRNQPQH
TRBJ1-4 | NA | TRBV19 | ASSPGQLNEKLF
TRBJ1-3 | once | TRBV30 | AWSQGRSGNTIY
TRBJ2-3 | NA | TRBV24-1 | ATSDPGLADTDTQY
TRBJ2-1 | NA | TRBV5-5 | ASSLLAGGPNEQF
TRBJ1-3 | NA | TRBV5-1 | ASSLEGTVDTIY
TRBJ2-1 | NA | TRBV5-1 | ASSVYASGTFWGYNEQF
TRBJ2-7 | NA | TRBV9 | ASSVGYEQY
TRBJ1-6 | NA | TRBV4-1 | ASSPVGRGRGSPLH